The sequence of this T cell receptor (beta chain) was determined in a study of blood T cell repertoires in COVID-19. CDR3 length equals 14 residues. CDR1 SGHAT and CDR2 FQNNGV come from the germline V gene. Trimming cost V 1 base and J 1 base, with 7 bases left between them. Membership in each cohort depended on participant-reported clinical history. Authors' methods: Estimated nucleated cell counts came from reference gene primer amplification. Repertoires were generated with immunoSEQ multiplex PCR, while TCRdb's copy carries only in-frame clones and drops some. D and trimming were read from the DNA, whereas the V and J calls and clone size are those reported in that table. The sample consists of about 250,000 clones, 75% to 90% of them appearing once.

The receptor's source is a woman aged 25-40 years who had recovered from COVID-19. The V and J genes are TRBV11-2 and TRBJ1-1; D is unresolved. Sequenced input: PBMCs or T cells enriched from blood (not recorded which). The CDR3 sequence is CASSLGQANTEAFF. CDR3 DNA: TGTGCCAGCAGCTTAGGCCAGGCGAACACTGAAGCTTTCTTT.